This TCR beta chain comes out of a study of cytomegalovirus exposure and HLA in healthy donors. Looking at the study overall: The 110 or so validation repertoires, a later analysis reported, used the same platform as the 550 to 800 first-cohort repertoires.

The CDR3 totals 17 residues. Per the germline V gene, CDR1 is SEHNR and CDR2 is FQNEAQ (reference sequence). V shed 1 base, J shed 0 bases, and the junction held 6 bases outside the gene matches. Sequencing was performed with immunoSEQ multiplex PCR; in TCRdb, only in-frame clones are kept and a portion is missing. The table shows 150,000 to 200,000 clones, with around 86% occurring only once. The sequence derives from a young woman in good health and CMV-seronegative. The V and J genes are TRBV7-9 and TRBJ1-3; 7 bases line up with TRBD1. The source material was PBMCs. This CDR3 is CASSLVVWDSSGNTIYF. As DNA, the CDR3 is TGTGCCAGCAGCTTAGTAGTCTGGGACAGCTCTGGAAACACCATATATTTT.